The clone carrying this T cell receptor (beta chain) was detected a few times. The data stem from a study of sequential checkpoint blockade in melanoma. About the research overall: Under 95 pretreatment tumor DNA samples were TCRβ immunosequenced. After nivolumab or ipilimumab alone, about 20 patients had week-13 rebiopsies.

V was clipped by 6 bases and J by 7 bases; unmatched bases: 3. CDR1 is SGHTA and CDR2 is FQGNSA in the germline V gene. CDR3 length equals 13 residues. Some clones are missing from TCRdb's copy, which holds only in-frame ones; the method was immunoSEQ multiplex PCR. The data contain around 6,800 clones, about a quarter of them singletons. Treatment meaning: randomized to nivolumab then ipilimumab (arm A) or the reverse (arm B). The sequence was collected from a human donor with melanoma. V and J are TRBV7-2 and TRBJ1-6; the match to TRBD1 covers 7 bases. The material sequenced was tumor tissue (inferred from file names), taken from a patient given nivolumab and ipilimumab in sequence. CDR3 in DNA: TGTGCCAGCAGTCAGACAGGGAATTCACCCCTCCACTTT. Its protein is CASSQTGNSPLHF.